The present T cell receptor (beta chain) was sequenced within a study of OX40 agonist ivuxolimab in advanced cancers. The CDR3 has 16 residues. V was clipped by 10 bases and J by 3 bases; unmatched bases: 9. In germline, CDR1 is MNHEY, CDR2 SMNVEV (reference sequence). This clone was seen a single time. Sequencing used immunoSEQ multiplex PCR; TCRdb keeps in-frame clones, though not all of them. The repertoire holds 60,000 to 75,000 clones, with 90% to 95% as singletons. The sample in question was CD4+ or CD8+ T cells sorted from blood, obtained in a trial of the OX40 agonist ivuxolimab. The clonotype comes from an adult with an advanced solid tumor such as melanoma, head and neck, liver or kidney cancer. The chain couples TRBV27 to TRBJ2-7; the match to TRBD2 covers 16 bases. The CDR3 DNA reads TGTGCCACCGCCCCGGGACTAGCGGGAGGGCACTACGAGCAGTACTTC. Its protein product is CATAPGLAGGHYEQYF.